These 29 T cell receptor beta chains were all obtained from the same sample, sequenced in a study of cytomegalovirus exposure and HLA in healthy donors. The PCR had 60 Vbeta and 13 Jbeta primers. TCRdb keeps only in-frame clones here, not all; method: immunoSEQ multiplex PCR. The sample holds roughly 120,000 clones. Sequencing used PBMCs. These receptors originate from a man in his late teens or twenties in good health and CMV-seronegative.

The chain couples TRBV6-1 to TRBJ2-1; D ambiguous. There are 13 residues in the CDR3. Germline CDR1 and CDR2: MNHNS and SASEGT. The ends were cut back, 4 bases at V and 1 base at J, with 5 bases in the middle. CDR3 coding DNA: TGTGCCAGCAGTGTGAGGTCCTACAATGAGCAGTTCTTC. Its translation is CASSVRSYNEQFF.

V gene TRBV19 combines with J gene TRBJ2-1; tentative D call: TRBD2 (7 bases). Trimming shortened V by 5 bases and J by 6 bases, and 17 bases separated the two germline ends. This CDR3 is built from 15 residues. Germline lookup yields CDR1 LNHDA and CDR2 SQIVND (reference sequence). The CDR3 region has the DNA TGTGCCAGTAGTGAGCGGGGCGGGGGCTCCAATGAGCAGTTCTTC. It translates to CASSERGGGSNEQFF.

This chain joins TRBV30 and TRBJ2-7; a possible D gene is TRBD2 (6 bases). V dropped 1 base and J dropped 2 bases, with 9 bases sitting between them. The CDR3 contains 13 residues. From germline, CDR1 is GTSNPN and CDR2 SVGIG (reference sequence). The CDR3 sequence: CAWSGTNPYEQYF. The DNA of the CDR3 is TGTGCCTGGAGTGGGACTAACCCCTACGAGCAGTACTTC.

The chain employs TRBV7-3 and TRBJ2-1; 8 nucleotides align to TRBD2. Germline-derived CDR1 and CDR2 are SGHTA and FQGTGA. The CDR3 length is 18 residues. The junction had 17 bases not matched to a gene; V was cut back by 5 bases and J by 5 bases. CDR3 loop: CASSTPSGLAGANNEQFF. CDR3 in DNA: TGTGCCAGCAGCACCCCCAGCGGTCTAGCGGGTGCAAACAATGAGCAGTTCTTC.

This chain connects TRBV27 to TRBJ1-1; TRBD1 matches 8 bases. Germline values: CDR1 MNHEY, CDR2 SMNVEV (reference sequence). The length of the CDR3 is 14 residues. The V segment lost 7 bases and the J segment 6 bases; nucleotides outside the gene matches: 10. CDR3 amino acids: CASKAGGIQAEAFF. Written as DNA, the CDR3 is TGTGCCAGCAAAGCAGGGGGCATACAAGCTGAAGCTTTCTTT.

The chain combines TRBV7-9 with TRBJ2-5; 11 bases are shared with TRBD1. The J call is uncertain, as TRBJ2-7 better fits the DNA end. Germline values: CDR1 SEHNR, CDR2 FQNEAQ (reference sequence). The CDR3 runs to 15 residues. The CDR3 region is CASSLDRGPSYEQYF. The CDR3 DNA sequence: TGTGCCAGCAGCTTGGACAGGGGGCCATCCTACGAGCAGTACTTC.

The V and J genes are TRBV30 and TRBJ2-7; a weak D match, TRBD1 (5 bases). The CDR3 consists of 12 residues. Germline CDR1 and CDR2: GTSNPN and SVGIG (reference sequence). With 6 bases removed from V and 2 bases from J, the gap between germline ends came to 11 bases. The CDR3 here is CACHDSTYEQYF. Here the CDR3 DNA reads TGTGCCTGCCACGACAGTACCTACGAGCAGTACTTC. Full variable domain (rest looked up from reference TRBV30 and TRBJ2-7): SQTIHQWPATLVQPVGSPLSLECTVEGTSNPNLYWYRQAAGRGLQLLFYSVGIGQISSEVPQNLSASRPQDRQFILSSKKLLLSDSGFYLCACHDSTYEQYFGPGTRLTVT.

This chain joins TRBV2 and TRBJ2-2; 8 nucleotides match TRBD2. Germline assignment: CDR1 SNHLY and CDR2 FYNNEI. The CDR3 spans 16 residues. The trim removed 4 bases at V and 4 bases at J, leaving 8 bases unmatched. The CDR3 reads CASSALRGGSTGELFF. The CDR3, as DNA: TGTGCCAGCAGTGCCCTTCGCGGGGGGTCCACCGGGGAGCTGTTTTTT. The whole variable domain, filled in from reference TRBV2 and TRBJ2-2, reads EPEVTQTPSHQVTQMGQEVILRCVPISNHLYFYWYRQILGQKVEFLVSFYNNEISEKSEIFDDQFSVERPDGSNFTLKIRSTKLEDSAMYFCASSALRGGSTGELFFGEGSRLTVL.

V usage is TRBV7-9 and J usage is TRBJ1-3; TRBD1 might be the D (5 bases). Germline values: CDR1 SEHNR, CDR2 FQNEAQ (reference sequence). This CDR3 contains 16 residues. V was cut by 5 bases and J by 0 bases, with 14 bases left in between. The CDR3 region is CASSDKDGHSGNTIYF. For the CDR3, the DNA is TGTGCCAGCAGCGATAAAGACGGACACTCTGGAAACACCATATATTTT.

The J gene is TRBJ1-1, the V gene TRBV19; D gene uncertain. V was pared by 5 bases and J by 3 bases, with 7 bases between. The CDR3 is 12 amino acids. Germline V lookup: CDR1 LNHDA, CDR2 SQIVND (reference sequence). The DNA of the CDR3 is TGTGCCAGTAGTCCCAGATACACTGAAGCTTTCTTT. Its protein is CASSPRYTEAFF.

The chain combines TRBV6-5 with TRBJ1-3, with D possibly being TRBD1 (5 bases). CDR3 length: 15 amino acids. Trimming cost V 2 bases and J 3 bases, with 11 bases left between them. CDR1 is MNHEY, CDR2 SVGAGI, per germline. The chain's CDR3 is CASSYRAGNGNTIYF. The CDR3 nucleotides are TGTGCCAGCAGTTACAGGGCAGGGAATGGAAACACCATATATTTT.

V gene TRBV10-3 combines with J gene TRBJ1-5; TRBD1 is a possible D gene (5 bases). The CDR3 covers 15 residues. From germline, CDR1 is ENHRY and CDR2 SYGVKD. The V and J ends lost 2 bases and 4 bases respectively, with 12 bases between them. Written as DNA, the CDR3 is TGTGCCATCAGTGAGACCGGGGGGTTGAATCAGCCCCAGCATTTT. It specifies CAISETGGLNQPQHF.

This rearrangement joins TRBV4-1 to TRBJ1-1; D gene ambiguous. The V and J ends lost 3 bases and 11 bases respectively, with 13 bases between them. This CDR3 spans 12 amino acids. The germline gives CDR1 MGHRA, CDR2 YSYEKL. The CDR3: CASSHGTREAFF. Here the CDR3 DNA reads TGCGCCAGCAGCCACGGAACGAGGGAGGCTTTCTTT.

The V and J genes are TRBV7-9 and TRBJ1-3; 7 bases are shared with TRBD1. V gave up 3 bases and J gave up 14 bases; unmatched junction bases: 16. Germline CDR1 reads SEHNR; CDR2 reads FQNEAQ (reference sequence). The CDR3 is 15 amino acids. CDR3 coding DNA: TGTGCCAGCAGCTTTGATACAGGGGCCGCCTCGAGATTATATTTT. This sequence encodes CASSFDTGAASRLYF. The full variable domain, with the rest looked up from reference TRBV7-9 and TRBJ1-3, is DTGVSQNPRHKITKRGQNVTFRCDPISEHNRLYWYRQTLGQGPEFLTYFQNEAQLEKSRLLSDRFSAERPKGSFSTLEIQRTEQGDSAMYLCASSFDTGAASRLYFGEGSWLTVV.

The chain has TRBV6-5 and TRBJ1-3; the D gene is possibly TRBD1 (6 bases). In germline, CDR1 is MNHEY, CDR2 SVGAGI. Between the trimmed V and J ends, which lost 7 bases and 3 bases, there was a span of 13 bases. This CDR3 contains 14 residues. The CDR3 DNA is TGTGCCAGCACCCGATCCAGGGGTGGAAACACCATATATTTT. Protein sequence: CASTRSRGGNTIYF.

Points on this clone: Other DNA sequences within the sample encode an identical CDR3. The chain uses TRBV10-2 and TRBJ1-5; D gene unclear. V was trimmed by 4 bases and J by 4 bases, leaving 8 bases between them. This CDR3 is built from 13 residues. Germline V lookup: CDR1 WSHSY, CDR2 SAAADI. CDR3 residues: CASSVSLNQPQHF. CDR3 in DNA: TGCGCCAGCAGTGTCTCCCTGAATCAGCCCCAGCATTTT.

The chain combines TRBV6-5 with TRBJ2-1, with 9 bases identical to TRBD2. Looked up from germline, CDR1 is MNHEY and CDR2 is SVGAGI. The CDR3 is 16 amino acids. Trimming took 0 bases from V and 4 from J; bases not matched to a gene: 4. Here the CDR3 reads CASSYSLAGQYNEQFF. The CDR3 DNA is TGTGCCAGCAGTTACTCTCTAGCGGGACAGTACAATGAGCAGTTCTTC.

V usage is TRBV29-1 and J usage is TRBJ2-7, with D possibly matching TRBD2 (7 bases). Trimming left V 4 bases short and J 3 bases short, with 10 bases between. This CDR3 is built from 12 residues. Germline CDR1 reads SQVTM; CDR2 reads ANQGSEA. The CDR3 here is CSVGGGGYEQYF. DNA for the CDR3: TGCAGCGTTGGGGGAGGGGGCTACGAGCAGTACTTC.

The chain recombines TRBV9 with TRBJ1-3; 7 bases are a match to TRBD1. Trimming at V came to 0 bases and at J to 4 bases, leaving 4 bases not matched to a gene. The CDR3 runs 15 residues. Germline V gives CDR1 SGDLS, CDR2 YYNGEE. The DNA of the CDR3 is TGTGCCAGCAGCGTAGGGACAGGTGGAGGAAACACCATATATTTT. It codes for CASSVGTGGGNTIYF.

This chain uses TRBV7-2 with TRBJ1-1, with D uncertain. Trimming left V 3 bases short and J 0 bases short, with 11 bases between. Germline CDR1 reads SGHTA; CDR2 reads FQGNSA. This CDR3 comprises 15 residues. The CDR3: CASSLMGFVNTEAFF. The CDR3 bases are TGTGCCAGCAGCTTGATGGGCTTTGTGAACACTGAAGCTTTCTTT.

The V and J genes are TRBV19 and TRBJ1-2; TRBD1 matches at 7 bases. Germline V gene sequence: CDR1 LNHDA, CDR2 SQIVND (reference sequence). The CDR3 sequence is 15 residues long. J lost 4 bases, V lost 10 bases, and 15 bases had no gene match. The CDR3 nucleotides are TGTGCCACCAGGACTCACCGGGACAGCGTCTATGGCTACACCTTC. It is translated as CATRTHRDSVYGYTF.

This chain joins TRBV30 and TRBJ1-2; maybe TRBD1 (6 bases). Germline CDR1 and CDR2: GTSNPN and SVGIG (reference sequence). The CDR3 has 14 residues. Deletions cut 2 bases from V and 8 bases from J, with 18 bases between. In DNA, the CDR3 is TGTGCCTGGAGTTTTGGGCAGGGGTTACGGGGCTACACCTTC. This gives the protein CAWSFGQGLRGYTF. Supplemented by reference TRBV30 and TRBJ1-2, the full variable domain reads SQTIHQWPATLVQPVGSPLSLECTVEGTSNPNLYWYRQAAGRGLQLLFYSVGIGQISSEVPQNLSASRPQDRQFILSSKKLLLSDSGFYLCAWSFGQGLRGYTFGSGTRLTVV.

The chain has TRBV6-1 and TRBJ2-7; a possible D gene is TRBD1 (6 bases). This CDR3 has 12 amino acids. The ends were cut back, 11 bases at V and 2 bases at J, with 13 bases in the middle. Germline V gives CDR1 MNHNS, CDR2 SASEGT. For the CDR3, the DNA is TGTGCCTGCTACAGGGAGCCCTACGAGCAGTACTTC. This codes for CACYREPYEQYF.

The V gene is TRBV30, the J gene TRBJ1-6, with D possibly being TRBD1 (5 bases). Per germline, CDR1 GTSNPN and CDR2 SVGIG (reference sequence). Trimming pared 0 bases from V and 7 bases from J, leaving 13 bases between. The CDR3 contains 15 residues. CDR3 in amino acids: CAWSVVGVGNSPLHF. The DNA of the CDR3 is TGTGCCTGGAGTGTAGTAGGGGTGGGGAATTCACCCCTCCACTTT.

The chain employs TRBV19 and TRBJ2-1; 8 bases match TRBD1. The germline V gene encodes CDR1 LNHDA and CDR2 SQIVND (reference sequence). Germline trimming cut 4 bases from V and 3 bases from J; bases unmatched to any gene: 8. CDR3 length: 16 residues. The CDR3 protein is CASSRQGRGNYNEQFF. The CDR3 nucleotides are TGTGCCAGTAGTAGACAGGGGCGCGGGAACTACAATGAGCAGTTCTTC. Full variable domain (rest looked up from reference TRBV19 and TRBJ2-1): DGGITQSPKYLFRKEGQNVTLSCEQNLNHDAMYWYRQDPGQGLRLIYYSQIVNDFQKGDIAEGYSVSREKKESFPLTVTSAQKNPTAFYLCASSRQGRGNYNEQFFGPGTRLTVL.

The chain uses TRBV2 and TRBJ1-2; D unclear. V lost 3 bases, J lost 3 bases, and 8 bases lay in between. Germline CDR1 and CDR2: SNHLY and FYNNEI. The CDR3 is 13 residues long. Here the CDR3 DNA reads TGTGCCAGCAGTGAGGTGGCAGACTATGGCTACACCTTC. Translation: CASSEVADYGYTF. Full variable domain (rest looked up from reference TRBV2 and TRBJ1-2): EPEVTQTPSHQVTQMGQEVILRCVPISNHLYFYWYRQILGQKVEFLVSFYNNEISEKSEIFDDQFSVERPDGSNFTLKIRSTKLEDSAMYFCASSEVADYGYTFGSGTRLTVV.

The chain employs TRBV15 and TRBJ1-2; D ambiguous. The CDR3 sequence is 13 residues long. V was clipped by 5 bases and J by 6 bases, with 13 bases between them. Looked up from germline, CDR1 is LNHNV and CDR2 is YYDKDF (reference sequence). CDR3 protein: CATSPGPSNGYTF. The CDR3, as DNA: TGTGCCACCAGCCCCGGCCCTAGCAATGGCTACACCTTC. Supplemented by reference TRBV15 and TRBJ1-2, the full variable domain reads DAMVIQNPRYQVTQFGKPVTLSCSQTLNHNVMYWYQQKSSQAPKLLFHYYDKDFNNEADTPDNFQSRRPNTSFCFLDIRSPGLGDTAMYLCATSPGPSNGYTFGSGTRLTVV.

This chain connects TRBV11-2 to TRBJ2-2; no firm D call. Between the trimmed V and J ends, which lost 2 bases and 4 bases, there was a span of 8 bases. The CDR3 has 14 residues. CDR1 is SGHAT, CDR2 FQNNGV, per germline. CDR3 loop: CASSLYGGTGELFF. DNA for the CDR3: TGTGCCAGCAGCTTATATGGCGGCACCGGGGAGCTGTTTTTT.

The V and J genes are TRBV18 and TRBJ1-2; D remains ambiguous. The CDR3 has 14 amino acids. V gave up 1 base and J gave up 7 bases, with 13 bases separating them. In germline, CDR1 is KGHSH, CDR2 LQKENI. Here the CDR3 DNA reads TGTGCCAGCTCACCACTATCGGGGTTAGGTGGCTACACCTTC. This translates into CASSPLSGLGGYTF.